This T cell receptor beta chain stems from a study of patients and donors after allogeneic stem cell transplantation. A few counts support this clonotype. The J segment lost 4 bases and the V segment lost 4 bases, leaving 4 bases of the junction unmatched. The germline V gene encodes CDR1 MNHEY and CDR2 SVGEGT. The CDR3 covers 14 residues. TCRdb ran MiXCR on the RT-PCR reads and lists one entry per CDR3 protein. The data contain under 200,000 distinct CDR3 sequences, around 30% of them singletons. The TCR originated in a human donor who was either an allogeneic HSCT recipient or a stem cell or donor lymphocyte infusion donor (not recorded which). It is not recorded whose cells these are; they may come from a transplant donor. The chain employs TRBV6-2 or TRBV6-3 and TRBJ1-5, with 7 bases matching TRBD1. The specimen sequenced was blood, either unsorted or a sorted T cell fraction (not recorded which). CDR3 sequence: CASSLQGFNQPQHF. CDR3 in DNA: TGTGCCAGCAGTTTACAGGGGTTTAATCAGCCCCAGCATTTT.